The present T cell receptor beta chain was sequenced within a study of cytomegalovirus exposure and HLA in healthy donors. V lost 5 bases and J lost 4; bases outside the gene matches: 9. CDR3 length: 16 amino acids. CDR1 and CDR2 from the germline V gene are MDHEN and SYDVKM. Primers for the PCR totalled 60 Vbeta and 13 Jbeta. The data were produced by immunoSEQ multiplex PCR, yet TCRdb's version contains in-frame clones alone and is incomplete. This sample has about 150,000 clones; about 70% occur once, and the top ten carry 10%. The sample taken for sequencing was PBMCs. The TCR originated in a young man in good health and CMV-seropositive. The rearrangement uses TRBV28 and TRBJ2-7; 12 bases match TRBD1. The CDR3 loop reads CASSTGTGGGVYEQYF. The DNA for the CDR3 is TGTGCCAGCAGTACCGGGACAGGGGGCGGAGTGTACGAGCAGTACTTC. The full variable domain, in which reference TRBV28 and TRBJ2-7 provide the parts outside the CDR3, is DVKVTQSSRYLVKRTGEKVFLECVQDMDHENMFWYRQDPGLGLRLIYFSYDVKMKEKGDIPEGYSVSREKKERFSLILESASTNQTSMYLCASSTGTGGGVYEQYFGPGTRLTVT.